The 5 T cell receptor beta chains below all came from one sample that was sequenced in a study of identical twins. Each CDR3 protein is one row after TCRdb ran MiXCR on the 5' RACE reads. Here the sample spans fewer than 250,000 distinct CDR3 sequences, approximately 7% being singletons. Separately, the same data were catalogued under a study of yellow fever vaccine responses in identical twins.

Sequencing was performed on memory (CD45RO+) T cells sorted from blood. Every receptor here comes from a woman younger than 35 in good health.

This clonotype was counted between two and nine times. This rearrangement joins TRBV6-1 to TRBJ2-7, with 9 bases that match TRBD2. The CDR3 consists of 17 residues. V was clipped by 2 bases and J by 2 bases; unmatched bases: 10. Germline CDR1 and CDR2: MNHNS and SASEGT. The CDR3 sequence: CASSERASSGRAYEQYV. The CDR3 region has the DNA TGTGCCAGCAGTGAAAGGGCGAGTAGCGGGAGAGCCTACGAGCAGTACGTC.

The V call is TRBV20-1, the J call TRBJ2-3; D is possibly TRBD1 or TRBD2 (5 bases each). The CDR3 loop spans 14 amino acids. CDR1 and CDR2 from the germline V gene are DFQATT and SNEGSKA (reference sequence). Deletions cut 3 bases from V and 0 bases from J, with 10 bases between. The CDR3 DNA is TGCAGTGCTAGGGTCGGGGCTAGCACAGATACGCAGTATTTT. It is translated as CSARVGASTDTQYF.

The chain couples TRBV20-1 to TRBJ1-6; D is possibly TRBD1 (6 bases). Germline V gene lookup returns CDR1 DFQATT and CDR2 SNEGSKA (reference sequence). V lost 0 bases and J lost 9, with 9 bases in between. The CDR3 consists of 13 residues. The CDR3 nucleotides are TGCAGTGCTAGAGAGGGGGGGCTTTCACCCCTCCACTTT. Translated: CSAREGGLSPLHF.

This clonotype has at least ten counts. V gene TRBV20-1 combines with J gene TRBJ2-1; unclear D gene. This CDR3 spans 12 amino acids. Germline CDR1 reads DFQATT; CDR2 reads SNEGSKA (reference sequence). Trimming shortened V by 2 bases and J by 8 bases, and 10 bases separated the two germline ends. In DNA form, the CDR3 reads TGCAGTGCTAGACGGCATAGGGATGAGCAGTTCTTC. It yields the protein CSARRHRDEQFF.

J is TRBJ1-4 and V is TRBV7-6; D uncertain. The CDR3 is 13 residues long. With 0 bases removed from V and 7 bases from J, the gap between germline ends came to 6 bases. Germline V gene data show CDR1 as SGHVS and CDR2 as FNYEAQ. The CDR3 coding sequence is TGTGCCAGCAGCTTAGCAGGAGGTGAAAAACTGTTTTTT. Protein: CASSLAGGEKLFF.